Included here is one T cell receptor beta chain sequence, with context. As to treatment: skin biopsy from PPD injection site in Mantoux-positive individual. The library had UMIs added by 3' ligation of an oligonucleotide to TCR cDNA. The SP2 primer and nested alpha and beta constant region primers amplified ligated cDNA in four rounds. TCRdb ran MiXCR on the UMI-ligation and nested PCR reads and lists one entry per CDR3 protein. The repertoire consists of tens of thousands of distinct CDR3 sequences, with roughly 5.5% occurring once and the leading ten covering approximately 6%. The record originates from a study of naive and memory T cell subsets. The material sequenced was skin, taken from a tuberculin skin test site. This receptor was identified in an adult in good health.

This CDR3 is CASGLVGWEGYYNEQFF. The CDR3 DNA sequence: TGTGCTAGTGGTTTGGTTGGGTGGGAGGGCTACTACAATGAGCAGTTCTTC. The V and J genes are TRBV12-5 and TRBJ2-1, with 7 nucleotides matching TRBD2. The trim removed 0 bases at V and 3 bases at J, leaving 8 bases unmatched. The CDR3 contains 17 residues. CDR1 LGHNT and CDR2 FRNRAP come from the germline V gene.